What follows are 2 T cell receptor beta chains derived from one specimen sequenced in a study of blood T cell repertoires in COVID-19. Clones were sequenced by immunoSEQ multiplex PCR, and TCRdb holds only the in-frame ones, with some missing. Among about 360,000 clones listed, around 84% were seen once. Sequenced material: peripheral blood. The receptors were gathered from a human donor in a cohort sampled during active COVID-19.

This clone was seen only once. The chain joins TRBV5-5 to TRBJ1-5, with a tentative D call TRBD1 (6 bases). Germline V gene data show CDR1 as SGHKS and CDR2 as YYEKEE (reference sequence). The V and J ends lost 4 bases and 5 bases respectively, with 13 bases between them. This CDR3 comprises 14 residues. CDR3 protein: CASSTDSVYQPQHF. The CDR3 nucleotides read TGTGCCAGCAGCACGGACAGTGTATATCAGCCCCAGCATTTT. Full variable domain (rest looked up from reference TRBV5-5 and TRBJ1-5): DAGVTQSPTHLIKTRGQQVTLRCSPISGHKSVSWYQQVLGQGPQFIFQYYEKEERGRGNFPDRFSARQFPNYSSELNVNALLLGDSALYLCASSTDSVYQPQHFGDGTRLSIL.

V gene TRBV2 combines with J gene TRBJ2-1; D gene unclear. The CDR3 runs to 15 residues. Germline V gene sequence: CDR1 SNHLY, CDR2 FYNNEI. Trimming took off 2 bases at V and 8 bases at J, with 16 bases between the two ends. The CDR3 DNA reads TGTGCCAGCAGTGAATCAACCGCCCGGTTCGATGAGCAGTTCTTC. This codes for CASSESTARFDEQFF.